These 5 T cell receptor beta chains share one sample of origin, sequenced in a study of breast tumors, draining lymph nodes, adjacent tissues. MiXCR was run by TCRdb on the multiplex PCR reads, yielding one entry per CDR3 protein. The sample lists 200,000 to 300,000 distinct CDR3 sequences, roughly 30% seen once, with more than 1% in the top ten. Breast cancer patients provided tissue from their axillary draining lymph nodes. The source material was axillary lymph node tissue. All receptors derive from a female donor with breast cancer. Some clones in this sample may be carry-over from other donors' samples.

This clonotype was seen repeatedly, ten times or more. The rearrangement links TRBV19 to TRBJ1-5, with D perhaps matching TRBD1 (5 bases). Germline CDR1 and CDR2: LNHDA and SQIVND (reference sequence). The ends were cut back, 5 bases at V and 3 bases at J, with 14 bases in the middle. This CDR3 is 15 amino acids long. The chain's CDR3 is CASSSGTTDNQPQHF. The CDR3 DNA sequence: TGTGCCAGTAGTTCCGGGACCACTGACAATCAGCCCCAGCATTTT.

In the case of this clonotype: A read error may account for a junction end that differs from germline. This rearrangement joins TRBV20-1 to TRBJ2-7, with D possibly being TRBD2 (5 bases). Looked up from germline, CDR1 is DFQATT and CDR2 is SNEGSKA (reference sequence). This CDR3 contains 14 residues. CDR3 in amino acids: CSARVPAASYEQYF. For the CDR3, the DNA is TGCAGTGCTAGGGTACCAGCGGCTTCCTACGAGCAATACTTC.

Details on this clonotype: This may be a read error: a much more frequent sequence differs by one nucleotide. The chain carries TRBV9 and TRBJ1-2; 8 nucleotides agree with TRBD1. Germline V gene lookup returns CDR1 SGDLS and CDR2 YYNGEE. The CDR3 has 15 amino acids. Here the CDR3 DNA reads TGTGCCAGCAGCCCGGGAGGGACAGGAAGAACTGGCTCCACCTTC. It is translated as CASSPGGTGRTGSTF.

On this clonotype itself: A single base separates this from a much larger clone, so it may be a read error. The chain combines TRBV9 with TRBJ2-2; TRBD1 or TRBD2 may be the D gene (5 bases each). The CDR3 runs to 16 residues. Germline CDR1 and CDR2: SGDLS and YYNGEE. CDR3 sequence reads: CASSVTPLGNTGDLFF. The DNA for the CDR3 is TGTGCCAGCAGCGTAACCCCCTTGGGGAACACCGGGGACCTGTTTTTT.

This clonotype showed up just once. This chain connects TRBV20-1 to TRBJ2-1, with TRBD2 matching over 9 bases. Germline trimming cut 4 bases from V and 8 bases from J; bases unmatched to any gene: 21. This CDR3 region has 18 residues. The germline V gene has CDR1 DFQATT and CDR2 SNEGSKA (reference sequence). In nucleotides, the CDR3 is TGCAGTGCTATTAGTTCGCTAGCGGGGACTACCGGGGGCGATGAGCAGTTCTTC. Its translation: CSAISSLAGTTGGDEQFF.